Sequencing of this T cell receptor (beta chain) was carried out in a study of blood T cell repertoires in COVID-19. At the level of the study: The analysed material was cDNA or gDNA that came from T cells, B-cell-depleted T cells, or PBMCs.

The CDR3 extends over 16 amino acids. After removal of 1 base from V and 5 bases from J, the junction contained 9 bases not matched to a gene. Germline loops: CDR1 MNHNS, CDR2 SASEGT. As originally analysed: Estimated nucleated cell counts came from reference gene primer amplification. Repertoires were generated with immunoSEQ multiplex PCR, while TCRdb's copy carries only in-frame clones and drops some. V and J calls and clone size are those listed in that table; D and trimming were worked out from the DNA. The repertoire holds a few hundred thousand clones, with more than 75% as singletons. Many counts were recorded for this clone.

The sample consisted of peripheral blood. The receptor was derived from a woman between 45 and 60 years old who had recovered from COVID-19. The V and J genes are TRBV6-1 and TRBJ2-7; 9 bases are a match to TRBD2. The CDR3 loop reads CASSEVAGGPGHEQYF. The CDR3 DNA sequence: TGTGCCAGCAGTGAAGTTGCGGGAGGGCCTGGCCACGAGCAGTACTTC.